This T cell receptor (beta chain) appears in the sequencing data of a study of shared clonotypes between healthy human individuals. About the study: The donors, two women and three men, were aged 18 to 49. Overall study findings and caveats: Among non-shared clonotypes, generation probabilities were lower than among those shared by all four donors. Deeper or shallower sequencing was expected to change how clonotypes are shared among donors.

Positively selected for CCR7, the CD45RO-negative cells used as naive CD8 cells excluded terminally differentiated effector memory CD45RA+ cells. A remark on this clone: Its target is unknown.

Over several immunoSEQ plates, each subset's genomic DNA was distributed in even portions. TCRdb's table, derived via immunoSEQ multiplex PCR, lists solely in-frame clones and lacks some. The repertoire has millions of clones, 85% to 95% of them found once; the top ten carry 1.7%. The source is a young man in good health. Some clones in this sample may be carry-over from other donors' samples. Source material: naive CD8+ T cells from PBMCs.

The CDR3 loop reads CASSYPADTGELFF. The DNA for the CDR3 is TGTGCCAGCAGTTACCCAGCAGACACCGGGGAGCTGTTTTTT. This chain uses TRBV28 with TRBJ2-2; no definite D call. Trimming stripped 4 bases from V and 3 bases from J, with 9 bases between. The germline gives CDR1 MDHEN, CDR2 SYDVKM. This CDR3 spans 14 amino acids. The full variable domain, completed using reference TRBV28 and TRBJ2-2, is DVKVTQSSRYLVKRTGEKVFLECVQDMDHENMFWYRQDPGLGLRLIYFSYDVKMKEKGDIPEGYSVSREKKERFSLILESASTNQTSMYLCASSYPADTGELFFGEGSRLTVL.